This T cell receptor beta chain was observed in a study of blood T cells in healthy people across ages. In regard to this clonotype: A much larger clone differs by one base, so this may be a read error.

Trimming cost V 4 bases and J 0 bases, with 6 bases left between them. The CDR3 is made up of 13 amino acids. Germline V lookup: CDR1 MNHEY, CDR2 SVGEGT. Through a sample-barcoded 5' primer and a J-beta primer mix, a second PCR was run for roughly 6 to 12 cycles. The template-switch adaptor was a 5' adaptor with 12 random nucleotides. It tagged each cDNA molecule. TCRdb passed the 5' RACE reads through MiXCR, listing each CDR3 protein once. The sample includes around 1,700,000 distinct CDR3 sequences, about 28% of them seen just once. Each sample yielded at least 7 million isolated PBMCs. Input material: blood. The rearrangement links TRBV6-2 or TRBV6-3 to TRBJ2-5; D not certain. The sequence derives from a woman younger than 45 in good health. In nucleotides, the CDR3 is TGTGCCAGCAGTTGCCAGTACCAAGAGACCCAGTACTTC. This gives the protein CASSCQYQETQYF.